These T cell receptor beta chains were read from a single sample in a study of shared clonotypes between healthy human individuals. Profiling relied on immunoSEQ multiplex PCR, and the TCRdb table lists in-frame clones only, not all of them. The table includes roughly 660,000 clones, roughly 91% detected once. Sample: memory CD8+ T cells from PBMCs. These receptor sequences come from a man between 18 and 35 years old in good health. Some clones in this sample may be carry-over from other donors' samples. Each CDR3 is given with its conserved first and last residue. D genes are given only for firm matches. Clone size is stated in some rows and not others, as once, few, many or a class when expanded.

j_call v_call clone_size d_call cdr3_aa cdr3_nt
TRBJ2-1 TRBV9 NA NA CASSANGYEQFF TGTGCCAGCAGCGCGAATGGCTATGAGCAGTTCTTC
TRBJ2-2 TRBV19 once NA CASSIGLGLLAGELFF TGTGCCAGTAGTATAGGGCTCGGTCTGTTAGCCGGGGAGCTGTTTTTT
TRBJ2-1 TRBV28 NA TRBD2 CASTHPPLAEIDNEQFF TGTGCCAGCACCCACCCCCCACTAGCGGAAATTGACAATGAGCAGTTCTTC
TRBJ1-2 TRBV7-8 NA NA CASSLAVAGLNYGYTF TGTGCCAGCAGCTTAGCGGTCGCGGGCCTTAACTATGGCTACACCTTC
TRBJ2-7 TRBV7-9 NA NA CASSPTPGDGQYF TGTGCCAGCAGCCCCACTCCCGGGGACGGGCAGTACTTC
TRBJ2-3 TRBV5-1 NA TRBD2 CASSFASGRLADTQYF TGCGCCAGCAGCTTCGCTAGCGGGAGGCTCGCAGATACGCAGTATTTT
TRBJ1-1 TRBV12-5 NA NA CASGLGLSGTEAFF TGTGCTAGTGGTTTGGGACTGAGTGGGACTGAAGCTTTCTTT
TRBJ1-2 TRBV6-6 NA NA CAIPAGGKNGYTF TGTGCCATACCGGCCGGGGGTAAGAATGGCTACACCTTC
TRBJ2-1 TRBV27 NA NA CASSYGRRAEQFF TGTGCCAGCAGTTATGGGCGTAGGGCTGAGCAGTTCTTC
TRBJ2-7 TRBV7-9 NA TRBD2 CASSLGRGRAYEQYF TGTGCCAGCAGCTTAGGTCGCGGGAGGGCATACGAGCAGTACTTC
TRBJ2-7 TRBV6-1 NA NA CASSEWGPADEQYF TGTGCCAGCAGTGAATGGGGCCCCGCGGACGAGCAGTACTTC
TRBJ2-7 TRBV2 NA TRBD2 CASLAGVEQYF TGTGCCAGTCTAGCGGGAGTAGAGCAGTACTTC